Below are 31 T cell receptor beta chains sequenced from a single sample in a study of shared clonotypes between healthy human individuals. Method: immunoSEQ multiplex PCR; TCRdb's copy keeps in-frame clones and lacks some. Here the sample spans approximately 740,000 clones, 92% being singletons. Naive CD8 populations comprised CD45RO-negative cells positively selected for CCR7, excluding terminally differentiated effector memory CD45RA+ cells. Sequenced material: naive CD8+ T cells sorted from blood. The origin of the receptors is a man under 40 in good health.

The chain recombines TRBV29-1 with TRBJ2-2, with D possibly matching TRBD2 (6 bases). Per the germline V gene, CDR1 is SQVTM and CDR2 is ANQGSEA. The V and J ends lost 4 bases and 5 bases respectively, with 11 bases between them. This CDR3 spans 13 amino acids. For the CDR3, the DNA is TGCAGCGTTGGCTCCGGGGGTACCGGGGAGCTGTTTTTT. It yields the protein CSVGSGGTGELFF.

The V gene is TRBV27, the J gene TRBJ2-7; no reliable D call. The CDR3 loop spans 11 amino acids. Trimming left V 4 bases short and J 4 bases short, with 5 bases between. The germline V gene has CDR1 MNHEY and CDR2 SMNVEV (reference sequence). The CDR3: CASSSQYEQYF. CDR3 sequence (DNA): TGTGCCAGCAGTTCCCAGTACGAGCAGTACTTC.

V gene TRBV14 combines with J gene TRBJ2-7; 11 bases match TRBD2. Per the germline V gene, CDR1 is SGHDN and CDR2 is FVKESK. The CDR3 spans 20 residues. Trimming took 0 bases from V and 1 from J; bases not matched to a gene: 14. The CDR3 is CASSQDRATSGKIVSYEQYF. CDR3 nucleotides: TGTGCCAGCAGCCAAGATCGCGCGACTAGCGGGAAGATTGTGTCCTACGAGCAGTACTTC.

The rearrangement uses TRBV29-1 and TRBJ2-7, with TRBD1 matching over 7 bases. CDR3 size: 12 residues. Per the germline V gene, CDR1 is SQVTM and CDR2 is ANQGSEA. V shed 6 bases and J 5 bases; nucleotides not matched to a gene: 7. CDR3 DNA sequence: TGCAGCGTCGGAGGACAGGCTGACGAGCAGTACTTC. Its protein product is CSVGGQADEQYF.

Points on this clone: Other DNA sequences from this sample encode an identical CDR3 as well. This rearrangement joins TRBV18 to TRBJ2-6, with D possibly TRBD1 on 6 matching bases. The CDR3 consists of 16 residues. V dropped 0 bases and J dropped 0 bases, with 6 bases sitting between them. The germline V gene has CDR1 KGHSH and CDR2 LQKENI. In DNA form, the CDR3 reads TGTGCCAGCTCACCACCCAGGGGCTCTGGGGCCAACGTCCTGACTTTC. Its protein product is CASSPPRGSGANVLTF.

Worth noting for this clone: Other DNA sequences in this specimen translate into the identical CDR3. The chain couples TRBV7-9 to TRBJ2-1; 13 bases fit TRBD2. The CDR3 has 16 residues. CDR1 is SEHNR, CDR2 FQNEAQ, per germline (reference sequence). After removal of 5 bases from V and 1 base from J, the junction contained 2 bases not matched to a gene. This CDR3 reads CASSRTSGRSYNEQFF. CDR3 sequence (DNA): TGTGCCAGCAGCCGGACTAGCGGGAGATCCTACAATGAGCAGTTCTTC.

J is TRBJ1-5 and V is TRBV28; weak D call: TRBD1 (6 bases). The length of the CDR3 is 15 residues. With 5 bases removed from V and 2 bases from J, the gap between germline ends came to 13 bases. Germline V gives CDR1 MDHEN, CDR2 SYDVKM. This chain's CDR3 is CASSPSTGRNQPQHF. The DNA for the CDR3 is TGTGCCAGCAGTCCCAGTACAGGGCGCAATCAGCCCCAGCATTTT.

This clone was seen only once. The CDR3, as DNA: TGTGCCAGCAGTAACCGGGACACCACTAACTATGGCTACACCTTC. Protein product: CASSNRDTTNYGYTF. The chain carries TRBV28 and TRBJ1-2; TRBD1 is a possible D gene (6 bases). V lost 5 bases to trimming and J lost 0 bases, with 13 bases between them. This CDR3 comprises 15 residues. Germline lookup yields CDR1 MDHEN and CDR2 SYDVKM.

With respect to this clone: This sample includes further DNA sequences coding for the same CDR3. This chain links TRBV5-6 with TRBJ2-7, with 9 nucleotides matching TRBD1. V was clipped by 3 bases and J by 2 bases; unmatched bases: 3. Germline V gene lookup returns CDR1 SGHDT and CDR2 YYEEEE. This CDR3 spans 14 amino acids. The CDR3 loop is CASSSGTGTYEQYF. The CDR3 bases are TGTGCCAGCAGCTCCGGGACAGGGACCTACGAGCAGTACTTC.

This clone occurred many times. The V and J genes are TRBV6-4 and TRBJ2-1, with D unresolved. V dropped 0 bases and J dropped 10 bases, with 10 bases sitting between them. Germline CDR1 and CDR2: MRHNA and SNTAGT. The CDR3 consists of 13 residues. CDR3 nucleotide sequence: TGTGCCAGCAGTGACTCGTCTAATATGGAGCAGTTCTTC. Translation gives CASSDSSNMEQFF.

V is TRBV27 and J is TRBJ2-7; D not certain. The germline V gene has CDR1 MNHEY and CDR2 SMNVEV (reference sequence). This CDR3 has 15 residues. The V end lost 5 bases, the J end lost 5 bases, and 19 bases lay between the germline ends. The CDR3: CASSPSGVPNHEQYF. CDR3 DNA sequence: TGTGCCAGCAGTCCCAGTGGGGTCCCCAACCACGAGCAGTACTTC.

Notes on this clone: An end of the junction does not agree with germline; a read error may underlie this. The chain uses TRBV28 and TRBJ2-5, with 7 bases lining up with TRBD1. Germline CDR1 and CDR2: MDHEN and SYDVKM. This CDR3 spans 11 amino acids. The CDR3 DNA is TGTGCCAGCAGTTTAGGGGACAGCTTAGACTTC. Translating it yields CASSLGDSLDF.

The table lists this clone with a count of one. V and J are TRBV5-4 and TRBJ1-2; 8 bases align to TRBD1. V lost 5 bases to trimming and J lost 2 bases; unmatched junction nucleotides: 11. The CDR3 is 16 amino acids. From germline, CDR1 is SGHNT and CDR2 YYREEE (reference sequence). CDR3 protein: CASSPSERTGNYGYTF. The CDR3 region has the DNA TGTGCCAGCAGTCCCTCGGAGAGGACAGGGAACTATGGCTACACCTTC.

The chain links TRBV7-8 to TRBJ2-7; D not certain. With 1 base removed from V and 4 bases from J, the gap between germline ends came to 8 bases. This CDR3 contains 13 residues. The germline V gene has CDR1 SGHVS and CDR2 FQNEAQ. The CDR3 DNA reads as TGTGCCAGCAGCTTAGGGCTGAGATACGAGCAGTACTTC. This codes for CASSLGLRYEQYF. The variable domain in full, completed from reference TRBV7-8 and TRBJ2-7, reads GAGVSQSPRYKVAKRGQDVALRCDPISGHVSLFWYQQALGQGPEFLTYFQNEAQLDKSGLPSDRFFAERPEGSVSTLKIQRTQQEDSAVYLCASSLGLRYEQYFGPGTRLTVT.

This clone was seen once. This chain joins TRBV11-3 and TRBJ2-5, with 13 bases fitting TRBD2. This CDR3 comprises 17 residues. The V segment lost 7 bases and the J segment 3 bases; nucleotides outside the gene matches: 11. Germline V gene data show CDR1 as SGHNT and CDR2 as YENEEA. The CDR3 sequence: CASTPRGGLAGKETQYF. As DNA, the CDR3 is TGTGCCAGCACCCCCCGGGGGGGACTAGCGGGAAAAGAGACCCAGTACTTC.

The chain carries TRBV4-3 and TRBJ1-2; 9 bases agree with TRBD1. CDR3 size: 17 residues. Trimming took 0 bases from V and 6 from J; bases not matched to a gene: 11. CDR1 LGHNA and CDR2 YSLEER come from the germline V gene. The CDR3, as DNA: TGCGCCAGCAGCCAAGATCTATGGACAGGGGCTAATGATGGCTACACCTTC. This encodes CASSQDLWTGANDGYTF.

The chain couples TRBV6-1 to TRBJ2-3; TRBD1 matches at 7 bases. CDR1 and CDR2 (germline): MNHNS, SASEGT. The CDR3 loop spans 15 amino acids. V lost 2 bases and J lost 5; bases outside the gene matches: 7. The DNA for the CDR3 is TGTGCCAGCAGTGAAAGAGACAGGGCTCAAGATACGCAGTATTTT. This sequence encodes CASSERDRAQDTQYF.

This chain joins TRBV27 and TRBJ2-1; a possible D gene is TRBD2 (5 bases). Deletions cut 4 bases from V and 8 bases from J, with 12 bases between. The CDR3 is made up of 13 amino acids. CDR1 and CDR2 from the germline V gene are MNHEY and SMNVEV (reference sequence). For the CDR3, the DNA is TGTGCCAGCAGTTATAGCGAAGTCGATGAGCAGTTCTTC. Amino acid sequence: CASSYSEVDEQFF.

This clone appeared once. The chain is built from TRBV27 and TRBJ2-1; 8 positions match TRBD1. In germline, CDR1 is MNHEY, CDR2 SMNVEV (reference sequence). The CDR3 runs 12 residues. The trim removed 4 bases at V and 16 bases at J, leaving 9 bases unmatched. The CDR3 DNA is TGTGCCAGCAGTTCCCACCGGGACAGGCATTTCTTC. The encoded protein is CASSSHRDRHFF.

V usage is TRBV11-2 and J usage is TRBJ1-2; TRBD1 aligns across 7 bases. V dropped 5 bases and J dropped 3; count of bases not matched to a gene: 9. The CDR3 length is 15 residues. Germline V lookup: CDR1 SGHAT, CDR2 FQNNGV. Here the CDR3 reads CASSSTFGQDYGYTF. The CDR3 DNA sequence: TGTGCCAGCAGCAGCACCTTTGGACAGGACTATGGCTACACCTTC.

This chain joins TRBV19 and TRBJ2-7; 9 positions agree with TRBD1. The CDR3 has 13 amino acids. V shed 8 bases, J shed 3 bases, and the junction held 5 bases outside the gene matches. In germline, CDR1 is LNHDA, CDR2 SQIVND (reference sequence). The CDR3 region is CASEPGQGYEQYF. CDR3 bases: TGTGCCAGTGAGCCGGGACAGGGCTACGAGCAGTACTTC.

In DNA, the CDR3 is TGTGCCAGCAGTACCGCCGCAGGGTCCTTATCTAACTATGGCTACACCTTC. Translated, it gives CASSTAAGSLSNYGYTF. The chain couples TRBV27 to TRBJ1-2; possible D gene TRBD1, 5 bases. Germline CDR1 and CDR2: MNHEY and SMNVEV (reference sequence). The CDR3 totals 17 residues. Trimming cost V 5 bases and J 0 bases, with 19 bases left between them.

The chain combines TRBV4-3 with TRBJ2-3, with 8 bases fitting TRBD2. The CDR3 sequence is 18 residues long. Trimming at V came to 0 bases and at J to 3 bases, leaving 11 bases not matched to a gene. Germline CDR1 reads LGHNA; CDR2 reads YSLEER. DNA for the CDR3: TGCGCCAGCAGCCAAGAGGAGATCACGGGACTAGAAACAGATACGCAGTATTTT. Residues: CASSQEEITGLETDTQYF.

The table lists this clone with a few counts. V gene TRBV19 combines with J gene TRBJ2-1; no reliable D call. Germline CDR1 and CDR2: LNHDA and SQIVND (reference sequence). V gave up 3 bases and J gave up 8 bases, with 11 bases separating them. The CDR3 length is 13 residues. CDR3 in DNA: TGTGCCAGTAGTATCTTTTTGGGTGATGAGCAGTTCTTC. Translated, it gives CASSIFLGDEQFF.

Remarks on this clone: A junction boundary mismatches the germline segment, possibly from a read error. CDR3 loop: CATSRVGGDTIYF. CDR3 bases: TGTGCCACCAGCAGGGTGGGTGGAGACACCATATATTTT. The chain employs TRBV15 and TRBJ1-3; D ambiguous. This CDR3 is built from 13 residues. Germline V lookup: CDR1 LNHNV, CDR2 YYDKDF (reference sequence).

The sample holds one count of this clone. The CDR3 region has the DNA TGTGCCAGCAGCTTATTCTCGGGCGGGAGGGTATCAGATACGCAGTATTTT. Protein product: CASSLFSGGRVSDTQYF. V gene TRBV7-8 combines with J gene TRBJ2-3; 9 bases map to TRBD2. Trimming cost V 2 bases and J 4 bases; bases outside gene matches: 10. CDR1 SGHVS and CDR2 FQNEAQ come from the germline V gene. The CDR3 loop spans 17 amino acids.

This chain joins TRBV28 and TRBJ2-6, with D perhaps TRBD1 (6 bases). Germline-derived CDR1 and CDR2 are MDHEN and SYDVKM. The CDR3 consists of 15 residues. The germline V and J ends were trimmed by 5 bases and 4 bases, with 12 bases remaining between them. CDR3 in DNA: TGTGCCAGCAGTCGTAACAGGGCCGGGGCCAACGTCCTGACTTTC. It yields the protein CASSRNRAGANVLTF.

V and J are TRBV18 and TRBJ2-3; 13 nucleotides line up with TRBD2. The ends lost 1 base at V and 2 bases at J; junction bases unmatched: 6. Germline V lookup: CDR1 KGHSH, CDR2 LQKENI. The CDR3 spans 18 residues. DNA for the CDR3: TGTGCCAGCTCACCACTGTTGACTAGCGGGAGGCCCACAGATACGCAGTATTTT. The encoded protein is CASSPLLTSGRPTDTQYF.

The chain has TRBV6-5 and TRBJ1-1; D possibly corresponds to TRBD1 (5 bases). Trimming removed 5 bases from V and 6 bases from J, with 7 bases in between. CDR3 length: 11 amino acids. CDR1 MNHEY and CDR2 SVGAGI come from the germline V gene. The CDR3 DNA is TGTGCCAGCAGTACAGGTCCTGAAGCTTTCTTT. It translates to CASSTGPEAFF.

V and J are TRBV27 and TRBJ1-5, with 7 positions matching TRBD1. Germline loops: CDR1 MNHEY, CDR2 SMNVEV (reference sequence). This CDR3 has 14 amino acids. V shed 6 bases, J shed 3 bases, and the junction held 5 bases outside the gene matches. The CDR3 region is CASRRGTANQPQHF. The CDR3 DNA is TGTGCCAGCAGGCGGGGGACAGCCAATCAGCCCCAGCATTTT.

The gene calls are TRBV5-1 and TRBJ2-1; 10 bases are shared with TRBD2. V shed 0 bases and J 3 bases; nucleotides not matched to a gene: 3. The CDR3 loop spans 16 amino acids. Germline CDR1 is SGHRS and CDR2 is YFSETQ. CDR3 region: CASSLDTSGNYNEQFF. The CDR3 DNA reads as TGCGCCAGCAGCTTGGACACTAGCGGGAACTACAATGAGCAGTTCTTC.